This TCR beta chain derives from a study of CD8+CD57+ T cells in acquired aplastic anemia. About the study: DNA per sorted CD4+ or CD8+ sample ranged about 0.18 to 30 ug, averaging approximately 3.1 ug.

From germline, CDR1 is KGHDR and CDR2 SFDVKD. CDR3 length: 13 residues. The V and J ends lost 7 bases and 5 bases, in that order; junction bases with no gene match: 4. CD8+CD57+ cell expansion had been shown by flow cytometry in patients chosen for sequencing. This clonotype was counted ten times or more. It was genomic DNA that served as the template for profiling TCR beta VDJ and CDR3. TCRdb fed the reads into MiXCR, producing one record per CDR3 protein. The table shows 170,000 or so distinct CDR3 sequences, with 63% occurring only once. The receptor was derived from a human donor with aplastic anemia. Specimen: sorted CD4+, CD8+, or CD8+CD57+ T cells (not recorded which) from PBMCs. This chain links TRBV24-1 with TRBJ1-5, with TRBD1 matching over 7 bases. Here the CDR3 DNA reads TGTGCCACCAGGGGTGACAGGGATCAGCCCCAGCATTTT. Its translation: CATRGDRDQPQHF.